This T cell receptor beta chain was found in a study of T cells after yellow fever vaccination. Study summary: The fractions with low cell numbers were processed using SMART-Seq v4 Ultra Low Input.

The CDR3 contains 15 residues. Trimming removed 1 base from V and 4 bases from J, with 10 bases in between. Each CDR3 protein is one row after TCRdb ran MiXCR on the 5' RACE reads. The data contain 500,000 to 650,000 distinct CDR3 sequences, roughly a sixth of them singletons. This clonotype was counted between two and nine times. V is TRBV12-3 or TRBV12-4 and J is TRBJ2-2, with D unclear. The sequencing used PBMCs, collected 5 to 6 days after the first yellow fever vaccination. This receptor was identified in a young man who received the YFV17D yellow fever vaccine. The CDR3 bases are TGTGCCAGCAGTTTAGGACCCAGGAGCACCGGGGAGCTGTTTTTT. Translated, it gives CASSLGPRSTGELFF.